The table lists the clone carrying this T cell receptor (beta chain) with a few counts. Germline V gene lookup returns CDR1 SGHTA and CDR2 FQGNSA. V shed 4 bases, J shed 4 bases, and the junction held 3 bases outside the gene matches. The CDR3 runs to 14 residues. These data are taken from a study of blood T cell repertoires in COVID-19. About the research overall: The United States, Italy and Spain were the sources of the acute and convalescent COVID-19 samples.

The data were produced by immunoSEQ multiplex PCR, yet TCRdb's version contains in-frame clones alone and is incomplete. Among approximately 100,000 clones listed, 81% were seen once. Sequenced: peripheral blood. The origin of this receptor is a man in his fifties or sixties with acute or convalescent COVID-19. The chain combines TRBV7-2 with TRBJ2-7; 11 bases map to TRBD1. Here the CDR3 reads CASSWTGGGYEQYF. Written as DNA, the CDR3 is TGTGCCAGCAGCTGGACAGGGGGCGGATACGAGCAGTACTTC.